The 29 T cell receptor beta chains given below trace back to one sample, sequenced in a study of shared clonotypes between healthy human individuals. Sequencing was performed with immunoSEQ multiplex PCR; in TCRdb, only in-frame clones are kept and a portion is missing. The sample consists of roughly 300,000 clones, around 86% of them appearing once. The sequencing sample was made of memory CD8+ T cells sorted from blood. The sample's subset: CD45RO+ cells pooled with CCR7-negative TemRA cells. The receptors shown here come from a man younger than 35 in good health.

This chain joins TRBV13 and TRBJ2-5, with TRBD2 matching 9 bases. Germline trimming cut 0 bases from V and 5 bases from J; bases unmatched to any gene: 10. Germline-derived CDR1 and CDR2 are PRHDT and FYEKMQ (reference sequence). This CDR3 spans 17 amino acids. In nucleotides, the CDR3 is TGTGCCAGCAGCTTAGGGAAAGGAGCGGGGGGCTGGGAGACCCAGTACTTC. Its translation: CASSLGKGAGGWETQYF.

This clone was detected once. The V call is TRBV6-6, the J call TRBJ2-1; perhaps TRBD2 as D (5 bases). The V gene lost 1 base and the J gene lost 6 bases, with 7 bases spanning the gap. CDR3 length: 13 amino acids. The V gene's germline CDR1 is MNHNY and CDR2 SVGAGI (reference sequence). The CDR3, as DNA: TGTGCCAGCAGTTACTTACTAGGCAATGAGCAGTTCTTC. Translating gives CASSYLLGNEQFF.

The chain carries TRBV10-2 and TRBJ1-1, with a possible D match to TRBD1 (6 bases). Between the trimmed V and J ends, which lost 3 bases and 3 bases, there was a span of 14 bases. The germline CDR1 and CDR2 sequences are WSHSY and SAAADI. The CDR3 extends over 15 amino acids. In nucleotides, the CDR3 is TGCGCCAGCAGTGATTTTGCAGGGGTGTACACTGAAGCTTTCTTT. It specifies CASSDFAGVYTEAFF.

This rearrangement joins TRBV10-3 to TRBJ2-7; D remains ambiguous. The V end was cut by 0 bases, the J end by 1 base, with 16 bases between. The germline CDR1 and CDR2 sequences are ENHRY and SYGVKD. The CDR3 sequence is 17 residues long. The chain's CDR3 is CAISESWTYVRSYEQYF. DNA of the CDR3: TGTGCCATCAGTGAGTCTTGGACCTACGTTAGGTCCTACGAGCAGTACTTC.

V usage is TRBV11-2 and J usage is TRBJ2-1; 11 bases map to TRBD2. Trimming removed 5 bases from V and 9 bases from J; junction bases left unmatched: 9. Germline values: CDR1 SGHAT, CDR2 FQNNGV. This CDR3 has 15 residues. The CDR3 DNA reads TGTGCCAGCAGCCTACTAGCGGGGGCACGGGGTGAGCAGTTCTTC. This gives the protein CASSLLAGARGEQFF. Variable domain in full (rest from reference TRBV11-2 and TRBJ2-1): EAGVAQSPRYKIIEKRQSVAFWCNPISGHATLYWYQQILGQGPKLLIQFQNNGVVDDSQLPKDRFSAERLKGVDSTLKIQPAKLEDSAVYLCASSLLAGARGEQFFGPGTRLTVL.

The rearrangement joins TRBV4-3 to TRBJ1-4; the D gene is possibly TRBD1 (5 bases). The CDR3 is 17 amino acids. Trimming pared 3 bases from V and 0 bases from J, leaving 14 bases between. The germline V gene encodes CDR1 LGHNA and CDR2 YSLEER. The CDR3 reads CASSHLGDGTTNEKLFF. The CDR3 nucleotides are TGCGCCAGCAGCCACCTCGGGGACGGGACAACTAATGAAAAACTGTTTTTT.

This clone occurred a few times. The chain is built from TRBV7-9 and TRBJ2-2, with D perhaps assigned TRBD1 or TRBD2 (6 bases each). Trimming pared 4 bases from V and 5 bases from J, leaving 14 bases between. The V gene's germline CDR1 is SEHNR and CDR2 FQNEAQ (reference sequence). The CDR3 sequence is 15 residues long. The chain's CDR3 is CASSYLGGGTGELFF. CDR3 nucleotides: TGTGCCAGCAGCTATCTAGGGGGAGGAACCGGGGAGCTGTTTTTT.

This sequence joins TRBV4-1 and TRBJ2-2; D is uncertain. V was shortened by 1 base and J by 7 bases, with 13 bases between the two germline ends. This CDR3 comprises 15 residues. Germline-derived CDR1 and CDR2 are MGHRA and YSYEKL. The CDR3 region has the DNA TGCGCCAGCAGCCAAGTGGGCGAGCTTTTCGGGGAGCTGTTTTTT. As protein: CASSQVGELFGELFF.

This chain uses TRBV13 with TRBJ2-3; no clear D gene. Germline V gene sequence: CDR1 PRHDT, CDR2 FYEKMQ (reference sequence). This CDR3 has 13 amino acids. Trimming cost V 5 bases and J 4 bases, with 10 bases left between them. CDR3 in amino acids: CASSPGGADTQYF. CDR3 nucleotides: TGTGCCAGCAGCCCCGGTGGGGCAGATACGCAGTATTTT.

This clone was observed a handful of times. The CDR3 reads CAWSVFGNTEAFF. The CDR3 nucleotides read TGTGCCTGGAGTGTATTTGGGAACACTGAAGCTTTCTTT. The chain employs TRBV30 and TRBJ1-1; D remains unclear. V was clipped by 0 bases and J by 1 base, with 6 bases between them. The CDR3 loop spans 13 amino acids. Germline V lookup: CDR1 GTSNPN, CDR2 SVGIG (reference sequence).

The chain joins TRBV6-6 to TRBJ1-2, with D unclear. The CDR3 length is 11 residues. Germline V gives CDR1 MNHNY, CDR2 SVGAGI (reference sequence). Trimming took 7 bases from V and 8 from J, leaving 11 bases between them. In DNA form, the CDR3 reads TGTGCCAGCACCCATTCGGCGGGCTACACCTTC. Protein product: CASTHSAGYTF.

Here the CDR3 reads CSVETGEANEKLFF. The CDR3, as DNA: TGCAGCGTTGAAACAGGGGAGGCTAATGAAAAACTGTTTTTT. The rearrangement joins TRBV29-1 to TRBJ1-4, with 7 bases that match TRBD1. Looked up from germline, CDR1 is SQVTM and CDR2 is ANQGSEA. This CDR3 has 14 amino acids. V was pared by 2 bases and J by 3 bases, with 3 bases of the junction left unmatched.

The V call is TRBV27, the J call TRBJ1-4, with D maybe TRBD1 (6 bases). CDR3 length: 15 amino acids. Looked up from germline, CDR1 is MNHEY and CDR2 is SMNVEV (reference sequence). V lost 8 bases to trimming and J lost 4 bases, with 17 bases between them. CDR3 bases: TGTGCCAGCGGACAGTCCCACGTTTTTAATGAAAAACTGTTTTTT. It yields the protein CASGQSHVFNEKLFF.

The chain has TRBV9 and TRBJ2-3; D gene unclear. The germline V gene has CDR1 SGDLS and CDR2 YYNGEE. V lost 2 bases to trimming and J lost 6 bases, with 7 bases between them. The CDR3 extends over 12 amino acids. The CDR3 region is CASSVLGDTQYF. The CDR3, as DNA: TGTGCCAGCAGCGTTTTGGGGGATACGCAGTATTTT.

CDR3 loop: CASSLTGVETQYF. In DNA, the CDR3 is TGTGCCAGCAGCTTGACAGGGGTGGAGACCCAGTACTTC. V and J are TRBV2 and TRBJ2-5, with 8 bases aligning to TRBD1. CDR1 and CDR2 from the germline V gene are SNHLY and FYNNEI. There are 13 residues in the CDR3. V shed 6 bases, J shed 5 bases, and the junction held 5 bases outside the gene matches.

This clone has ten or more counts. The J gene is TRBJ1-2, the V gene TRBV7-9, with a possible D match to TRBD1 (6 bases). Trimming pared 4 bases from V and 7 bases from J, leaving 19 bases between. The germline CDR1 and CDR2 sequences are SEHNR and FQNEAQ (reference sequence). The CDR3 runs 15 residues. This CDR3 reads CASSYPRGGWPGYTF. Here the CDR3 DNA reads TGTGCCAGCAGCTACCCGAGGGGGGGCTGGCCTGGCTACACCTTC.

This clone was observed once. The gene calls are TRBV6-1 and TRBJ1-1; D remains ambiguous. The length of the CDR3 is 11 residues. Looked up from germline, CDR1 is MNHNS and CDR2 is SASEGT. V lost 0 bases, J lost 11 bases, and 7 bases lay in between. Written as DNA, the CDR3 is TGTGCCAGCAGTGAAGCGCTTCAGGCTTTCTTT. It specifies CASSEALQAFF.

CDR3 loop: CSVVGGENYGYTF. The DNA for the CDR3 is TGCAGCGTTGTAGGGGGGGAAAACTATGGCTACACCTTC. The chain carries TRBV29-1 and TRBJ1-2; the D gene is possibly TRBD1 (6 bases). Germline CDR1 SQVTM, CDR2 ANQGSEA. Trimming stripped 4 bases from V and 2 bases from J, with 11 bases between. The CDR3 spans 13 residues. The complete variable domain, with remaining parts taken from reference TRBV29-1 and TRBJ1-2, reads SAVISQKPSRDICQRGTSLTIQCQVDSQVTMMFWYRQQPGQSLTLIATANQGSEATYESGFVIDKFPISRPNLTFSTLTVSNMSPEDSSIYLCSVVGGENYGYTFGSGTRLTVV.

The chain carries TRBV10-3 and TRBJ1-1; tentative D call: TRBD1 (5 bases). Trimming shortened V by 8 bases and J by 4 bases, and 17 bases separated the two germline ends. This CDR3 spans 14 amino acids. Germline values: CDR1 ENHRY, CDR2 SYGVKD. CDR3 in DNA: TGTGCCATCGGCGAGCTACAGGAACGCACTGAAGCTTTCTTT. This gives the protein CAIGELQERTEAFF.

The sample holds a few counts of this clone. The rearrangement joins TRBV30 to TRBJ1-6; D may be TRBD1 (5 bases). Germline assignment: CDR1 GTSNPN and CDR2 SVGIG (reference sequence). The CDR3 is 15 residues long. Trimming removed 2 bases at V and 9 bases at J, with 17 bases between. CDR3 DNA: TGTGCCTGGAGTCCGGGACCCCATCGGCGTTCACCCCTCCACTTT. Translated, it gives CAWSPGPHRRSPLHF.

The chain is built from TRBV4-1 and TRBJ2-2, with D uncertain. The CDR3 has 13 amino acids. Trimming left V 4 bases short and J 6 bases short, with 9 bases between. Germline lookup yields CDR1 MGHRA and CDR2 YSYEKL. This CDR3 is CASSRSTSGELFF. Here the CDR3 DNA reads TGCGCCAGCAGCCGGAGTACCTCCGGGGAGCTGTTTTTT.

This clone has only a few counts. The chain recombines TRBV2 with TRBJ1-1; D unclear. Germline assignment: CDR1 SNHLY and CDR2 FYNNEI. V lost 6 bases and J 1 base, leaving 9 bases between the germline ends. The CDR3 runs to 13 residues. This chain's CDR3 is CASSGMGNTEAFF. The CDR3 DNA reads as TGTGCCAGCAGCGGGATGGGGAACACTGAAGCTTTCTTT.

J is TRBJ2-2 and V is TRBV6-5; D is unclear. This CDR3 spans 14 amino acids. The V and J ends lost 2 bases and 4 bases respectively, with 8 bases between them. Germline lookup yields CDR1 MNHEY and CDR2 SVGAGI. Written as DNA, the CDR3 is TGTGCCAGCAGTTACACATTGGTCACCGGGGAGCTGTTTTTT. Amino acids: CASSYTLVTGELFF.

This chain connects TRBV9 to TRBJ2-5; a possible D gene is TRBD1 (6 bases). The CDR3 runs to 14 residues. V lost 3 bases to trimming and J lost 5 bases, with 14 bases between them. Germline V gene data show CDR1 as SGDLS and CDR2 as YYNGEE. CDR3 residues: CASSDFYRAETQYF. DNA for the CDR3: TGTGCCAGCAGCGACTTCTACAGGGCGGAGACCCAGTACTTC.

The chain is built from TRBV7-2 and TRBJ2-1; 10 bases match TRBD2. CDR3 length: 14 residues. CDR1 and CDR2 from the germline V gene are SGHTA and FQGNSA. V dropped 5 bases and J dropped 8; count of bases not matched to a gene: 6. CDR3 protein: CASSPSGSPDEQFF. CDR3 nucleotides: TGTGCCAGCAGCCCTAGCGGGAGCCCGGATGAGCAGTTCTTC.

The rearrangement links TRBV5-4 to TRBJ2-1, with 9 bases lining up with TRBD2. Trimming removed 0 bases from V and 8 bases from J; junction bases left unmatched: 6. Germline V lookup: CDR1 SGHNT, CDR2 YYREEE (reference sequence). There are 15 residues in the CDR3. CDR3 residues: CASSLVVAGEDEQFF. The CDR3 nucleotides read TGTGCCAGCAGCTTGGTAGTAGCGGGAGAGGATGAGCAGTTCTTC.

CDR3 loop: CASNTPGGEQYF. As DNA, the CDR3 is TGCGCCAGCAACACTCCGGGGGGCGAGCAGTACTTC. The chain has TRBV5-1 and TRBJ2-7; 7 bases line up with TRBD2. V shed 6 bases, J shed 6 bases, and the junction held 6 bases outside the gene matches. The CDR3 sequence is 12 residues long. Per germline, CDR1 SGHRS and CDR2 YFSETQ.

The CDR3 region is CASSLGLAEYNEQFF. As DNA, the CDR3 is TGTGCCAGCAGCTTAGGGCTAGCGGAATACAATGAGCAGTTCTTC. V and J are TRBV11-2 and TRBJ2-1; 7 bases match TRBD2. The V segment lost 1 base and the J segment 4 bases; nucleotides outside the gene matches: 4. Looked up from germline, CDR1 is SGHAT and CDR2 is FQNNGV. The CDR3 is 15 amino acids.

This chain uses TRBV7-2 with TRBJ2-7; the D is unclear. Germline loops: CDR1 SGHTA, CDR2 FQGNSA. The ends were cut back, 1 base at V and 1 base at J, with 14 bases in the middle. CDR3 length: 16 residues. CDR3 nucleotides: TGTGCCAGCAGCTTAGATTATGGCGCGGCTTCCTACGAGCAGTACTTC. Its translation: CASSLDYGAASYEQYF. The complete variable domain, with remaining parts taken from reference TRBV7-2 and TRBJ2-7, reads GAGVSQSPSNKVTEKGKDVELRCDPISGHTALYWYRQSLGQGLEFLIYFQGNSAPDKSGLPSDRFSAERTGGSVSTLTIQRTQQEDSAVYLCASSLDYGAASYEQYFGPGTRLTVT.